This TCR beta chain was identified in a study of blood T cell repertoires in COVID-19. Study-level information: Acute and convalescent COVID-19 specimens originated in the United States, Italy and Spain. T cells, B-cell-depleted T cells, or PBMCs provided the cDNA or gDNA that served as material.

As handled by the study authors: The assay estimated nucleated cells by amplifying reference gene primers. Here immunoSEQ multiplex PCR was the method, and the copy in TCRdb shows in-frame clones only, minus some. D and trimming were read from the DNA, whereas the V and J calls and clone size are those reported in that table. The table lists 15,000 to 20,000 clones, 82% of them singletons, with 6.1% in the top ten. Material: peripheral blood. This sequence was found in a human donor in a cohort sampled during active COVID-19.

Here the CDR3 reads CASSRTDRGTEAFF. CDR3 sequence (DNA): TGTGCCAGCAGCCGCACCGACAGGGGAACTGAAGCTTTCTTT. The gene calls are TRBV7-9 and TRBJ1-1, with 8 bases fitting TRBD1. The CDR3 is 14 residues long. V gave up 5 bases and J gave up 5 bases; unmatched junction bases: 7. CDR1 and CDR2 (germline): SEHNR, FQNEAQ (reference sequence).